A selection of T cell receptor beta chains follows, all from one sample in a study of technical replicates of blood from a few donors. The method was immunoSEQ multiplex PCR; TCRdb's version includes in-frame clones alone and lacks a portion of them. Of roughly 60,000 clones in the sample, around 93% were seen once. Sequenced sample: PBMCs. Every receptor here comes from a human donor in good health. Some clones in this sample may be carry-over from other donors' samples. Each CDR3 is given with its conserved first and last residue. D genes are given only for firm matches. Rows give clone size only sometimes, using once, few, many, or a class for an expanded clone.

J,V,size,D,CDR3,DNA
TRBJ1-3,TRBV4-3,.,.,CASSRRVLENTIYF,TGCGCCAGCAGCCGACGGGTGCTGGAAAACACCATATATTTT
TRBJ2-1,TRBV4-3,.,TRBD2,CASSQGSGGWDEQFF,TGCGCCAGCAGCCAAGGTAGCGGGGGGTGGGATGAGCAGTTCTTC
TRBJ1-3,TRBV11-2,.,.,CASSLVAGAGNTIYF,TGTGCCAGCAGCTTAGTGGCGGGGGCTGGAAACACCATATATTTT
TRBJ2-1,TRBV13,.,TRBD2,CASSPQGLAGEHEQFF,TGTGCCAGCAGCCCCCAGGGACTAGCGGGAGAACATGAGCAGTTCTTC
TRBJ2-7,TRBV5-4,.,TRBD2,CASSLGTASGTSYEQYF,TGTGCCAGCAGCTTGGGAACGGCTAGCGGGACCTCCTACGAGCAGTACTTC
TRBJ2-5,TRBV5-6,.,TRBD2,CASSWWGGETQYF,TGTGCCAGCAGCTGGTGGGGGGGGGAGACCCAGTACTTC
TRBJ2-2,TRBV7-2,.,TRBD1,CASSGQGGTGELFF,TGTGCCAGCAGCGGACAGGGGGGCACCGGGGAGCTGTTTTTT
TRBJ2-7,TRBV7-3,.,TRBD2,CASSKPGLASHEQYF,TGTGCCAGCAGCAAACCGGGACTAGCAAGCCACGAGCAGTACTTC
TRBJ1-6,TRBV4-1,.,.,CASSQAVFYNSPLHF,TGCGCCAGCAGCCAAGCCGTCTTCTATAATTCACCCCTCCACTTT
TRBJ2-2,TRBV30,.,TRBD2,CAWSGSSGRMYTGELFF,TGTGCCTGGAGCGGCTCCAGCGGGAGAATGTACACCGGGGAGCTGTTTTTT
TRBJ2-5,TRBV13,once,TRBD1,CATRYRGRETQYF,TGTGCCACCAGGTACAGGGGACGCGAGACCCAGTACTTC
TRBJ2-2,TRBV19,.,.,CASKGGDFINTGELFF,TGTGCCAGCAAAGGGGGGGACTTTATTAACACCGGGGAGCTGTTTTTT
TRBJ2-1,TRBV5-5,.,.,CASSPGGQTYNEQFF,TGTGCCAGCAGCCCCGGCGGGCAAACCTACAATGAGCAGTTCTTC
TRBJ1-5,TRBV6-7,.,.,CALGGVGRSNQPQHF,TGTGCCCTAGGGGGGGTGGGCAGGAGCAATCAGCCCCAGCATTTT
TRBJ2-7,TRBV7-2,.,TRBD2,CASSSTSGRTYEQYF,TGTGCCAGCAGCTCCACTAGCGGGAGGACCTACGAGCAGTACTTC
TRBJ2-1,TRBV10-3,.,TRBD2,CAISGTSGGHEQFF,TGTGCCATCAGCGGGACTAGCGGGGGCCATGAGCAGTTCTTC
TRBJ1-4,TRBV4-2,.,.,CASSQGKGRGGTTNEKLFF,TGTGCCAGCAGCCAAGGAAAGGGGAGGGGAGGGACAACTAATGAAAAACTGTTTTTT
TRBJ2-7,TRBV9,.,TRBD1,CASSVEDRAYYEQYF,TGTGCCAGCAGCGTAGAGGACAGGGCTTACTACGAGCAGTACTTC
TRBJ2-3,TRBV5-1,once,.,CASSWAPGPTDTQYF,TGCGCCAGCAGCTGGGCACCAGGGCCCACAGATACGCAGTATTTT
TRBJ2-7,TRBV12-5,once,TRBD1,CASGPGTAKQYF,TGTGCTAGTGGTCCGGGGACAGCCAAGCAGTACTTC
TRBJ1-2,TRBV6-5,.,TRBD1,CASSYGGQNYGYTF,TGTGCCAGCAGTTATGGGGGACAGAACTATGGCTACACCTTC
TRBJ2-7,TRBV2,.,.,CASIGGTYEQYF,TGTGCCAGCATCGGCGGGACCTACGAGCAGTACTTC
TRBJ1-5,TRBV12-5,.,.,CASGLVLRQGSNQPQHF,TGTGCTAGTGGTTTGGTACTACGGCAGGGGAGTAATCAGCCCCAGCATTTT
TRBJ1-2,TRBV4-2,.,TRBD1,CASSQGQGSYGYTF,TGTGCCAGCAGCCAGGGACAGGGGTCCTATGGCTACACCTTC
TRBJ2-5,TRBV7-8,.,.,CASSPQGPRGETQYF,TGTGCCAGCAGCCCACAGGGCCCCCGTGGGGAGACCCAGTACTTC
TRBJ2-2,TRBV13,.,.,CASSLSANTGELFF,TGTGCCAGCAGCTTATCTGCGAACACCGGGGAGCTGTTTTTT
TRBJ2-5,TRBV29-1,.,.,CSVERGNQETQYF,TGCAGCGTTGAGAGAGGGAACCAAGAGACCCAGTACTTC
TRBJ2-7,TRBV4-2,once,TRBD2,CASSQLTSGGNEQYF,TGTGCCAGCAGCCAATTGACTAGCGGGGGGAACGAGCAGTACTTC
TRBJ2-2,TRBV10-3,.,.,CAISDEGSGGELFF,TGTGCCATCAGTGATGAGGGCTCCGGCGGGGAGCTGTTTTTT
TRBJ2-1,TRBV7-9,once,TRBD1,CASSLNRDRAYNEQFF,TGTGCCAGCAGCCTAAACCGGGACAGGGCGTACAATGAGCAGTTCTTC
TRBJ1-1,TRBV29-1,.,TRBD1,CSAGTGNTEAFF,TGCAGCGCCGGGACAGGGAACACTGAAGCTTTCTTT
TRBJ2-7,TRBV7-8,once,.,CASSPRVEQYF,TGTGCCAGCAGCCCCCGTGTTGAGCAGTACTTC
TRBJ1-3,TRBV7-9,.,TRBD1,CASSSFPGTVSGNTIYF,TGTGCCAGCAGCTCATTCCCCGGGACAGTCTCTGGAAACACCATATATTTT
TRBJ2-3,TRBV12-5,.,.,CASGLDRSTDTQYF,TGTGCTAGTGGTTTGGACAGATCCACAGATACGCAGTATTTT
TRBJ2-7,TRBV13,.,TRBD1,CASTLERTGFTEQYF,TGTGCCAGCACCCTCGAGAGGACAGGGTTTACCGAGCAGTACTTC
TRBJ1-3,TRBV5-5,.,.,CASSGRGEGRGNTIYF,TGTGCCAGCAGCGGCCGAGGGGAGGGTCGAGGAAACACCATATATTTT
TRBJ2-7,TRBV4-2,.,.,CASSQPTRTYEQYF,TGTGCCAGCAGCCAACCGACTAGAACCTACGAGCAGTACTTC
TRBJ2-2,TRBV6-6,.,TRBD1,CASRPDRGRTGELFF,TGTGCCAGCAGACCCGACAGGGGGAGAACCGGGGAGCTGTTTTTT
TRBJ2-3,TRBV7-3,.,.,CASSLESPDTQYF,TGTGCCAGCAGCTTAGAGTCCCCCGATACGCAGTATTTT
TRBJ1-1,TRBV25-1,.,.,CASSPGGGRKMNTEAFF,TGTGCCAGCAGCCCGGGCGGGGGACGCAAAATGAACACTGAAGCTTTCTTT
TRBJ2-2,TRBV30,.,TRBD1,CAWATGTNTGELFF,TGTGCCTGGGCGACAGGGACGAACACCGGGGAGCTGTTTTTT
TRBJ2-4,TRBV18,.,.,CASLATAAKNIQYF,TGTGCCAGCCTTGCGACAGCAGCCAAAAACATTCAGTACTTC
TRBJ2-3,TRBV19,few,TRBD2,CASSGASGRGADTQYF,TGTGCCAGTAGTGGGGCTAGCGGCCGGGGGGCAGATACGCAGTATTTT
TRBJ1-5,TRBV7-3,.,.,CASSLMGQTSNQPQHF,TGTGCCAGCAGCTTAATGGGACAAACTAGCAATCAGCCCCAGCATTTT
TRBJ2-5,TRBV5-6,.,TRBD1,CASSWPTGLEPETQYF,TGTGCCAGCAGCTGGCCGACAGGGTTGGAGCCGGAGACCCAGTACTTC
TRBJ2-1,TRBV7-9,.,TRBD2,CASSPAAVSGRHHNEQFF,TGTGCCAGCAGCCCAGCCGCGGTCAGCGGGAGACACCACAATGAGCAGTTCTTC
TRBJ2-3,TRBV4-2,.,TRBD2,CASSQEGRGGRDTQYF,TGTGCCAGCAGCCAAGAAGGGCGGGGGGGCCGGGATACGCAGTATTTT
TRBJ1-2,TRBV6-1,.,.,CASSEWWRGQLGYTF,TGTGCCAGCAGTGAATGGTGGCGGGGGCAGCTTGGGTACACCTTC
TRBJ2-5,TRBV19,few,TRBD2,CASSIGSGGRETQYF,TGTGCCAGTAGTATAGGGTCGGGGGGGCGGGAGACCCAGTACTTC
TRBJ2-3,TRBV6-1,once,.,CASRRDFTDTQYF,TGTGCCAGCAGGCGGGACTTCACAGATACGCAGTATTTT
TRBJ2-3,TRBV4-3,once,.,CASSQGRPPADTQYF,TGCGCCAGCAGCCAAGGGAGGCCCCCCGCGGATACGCAGTATTTT
TRBJ1-2,TRBV6-5,.,TRBD1,CASHRGPSNYGYTF,TGTGCCAGCCACAGGGGGCCCTCTAACTATGGCTACACCTTC
TRBJ1-1,TRBV18,.,.,CASSPLPGNTEAFF,TGTGCCAGCTCACCCCTCCCGGGGAACACTGAAGCTTTCTTT
TRBJ2-7,TRBV6-5,.,TRBD1,CASSNRDRVVHEQYF,TGTGCCAGCAGTAACCGGGACAGGGTGGTCCACGAGCAGTACTTC
TRBJ2-3,TRBV7-2,once,.,CASSLVGGPSADTQYF,TGTGCCAGCAGCTTAGTCGGGGGGCCTAGTGCAGATACGCAGTATTTT
TRBJ2-2,TRBV5-1,.,TRBD2,CASLAGGSGNTGELFF,TGCGCCAGCCTTGCGGGGGGCTCGGGGAACACCGGGGAGCTGTTTTTT
TRBJ2-7,TRBV7-2,.,.,CASSLASGFSYEQYF,TGTGCCAGCAGCTTAGCTAGCGGCTTCTCCTACGAGCAGTACTTC
TRBJ2-7,TRBV27,.,TRBD1,CASSLTWDRSYEQYF,TGTGCCAGCAGCCTGACGTGGGACAGATCCTACGAGCAGTACTTC
TRBJ2-1,TRBV7-2,.,.,CASSSFAGPYEQFF,TGTGCCAGCAGCTCCTTCGCGGGGCCGTATGAGCAGTTCTTC